Presented here are 8 T cell receptor beta chains from one specimen sequenced in a study of blood T cell repertoires in COVID-19. The repertoire was sequenced with immunoSEQ multiplex PCR; TCRdb's copy has only in-frame clones and lacks some. This table has some 250,000 clones, approximately 80% appearing once. The sequenced sample consisted of peripheral blood. All receptors derive from a woman aged 18-29 years with acute or convalescent COVID-19.

The genes are TRBV7-8 and TRBJ2-1, with 8 bases matching TRBD1. From germline, CDR1 is SGHVS and CDR2 FQNEAQ. This CDR3 comprises 15 residues. J was trimmed by 6 bases and V by 3 bases; bases with no gene match: 7. The chain's CDR3 is CASSLTGTGVNEQFF. As DNA, the CDR3 is TGTGCCAGCAGCTTGACCGGGACAGGAGTCAATGAGCAGTTCTTC.

The chain links TRBV3-1 (or the pseudogene TRBV3-2) to TRBJ1-5; D is unresolved. The CDR3 length is 13 residues. Germline CDR1 and CDR2: LGHDT and YNNKEL (reference sequence). V lost 4 bases, J lost 4 bases, and 8 bases lay in between. The CDR3 bases are TGTGCCAGCAGCCTCCGGGAGAATCAGCCCCAGCATTTT. Protein: CASSLRENQPQHF.

The J gene is TRBJ1-1, the V gene TRBV27; TRBD1 aligns across 8 bases. The CDR3 runs 15 residues. In germline, CDR1 is MNHEY, CDR2 SMNVEV (reference sequence). Trimming at V came to 2 bases and at J to 0 bases, leaving 2 bases not matched to a gene. CDR3 in DNA: TGTGCCAGCAGTTTAATACAGGGGGTGAACACTGAAGCTTTCTTT. Translation gives CASSLIQGVNTEAFF.

The rearrangement joins TRBV12-3 or TRBV12-4 to TRBJ1-2; a weak D match, TRBD1 (5 bases). The CDR3 has 13 residues. Trimming cost V 6 bases and J 0 bases, with 8 bases left between them. CDR3 in amino acids: CASSRQSNYGYTF. The CDR3 DNA sequence: TGTGCCAGCAGCCGACAGTCTAACTATGGCTACACCTTC.

The chain carries TRBV30 and TRBJ1-5; D is undetermined. The length of the CDR3 is 13 residues. Germline assignment: CDR1 GTSNPN and CDR2 SVGIG (reference sequence). With 0 bases removed from V and 5 bases from J, the gap between germline ends came to 8 bases. Here the CDR3 reads CAWSVFSDQPQHF. DNA for the CDR3: TGTGCCTGGAGTGTATTTTCCGATCAGCCCCAGCATTTT.

J is TRBJ2-1 and V is TRBV7-6, with 10 bases matching TRBD2. Per germline, CDR1 SGHVS and CDR2 FNYEAQ. V lost 1 base and J lost 4; bases outside the gene matches: 1. The CDR3 length is 15 residues. In DNA, the CDR3 is TGTGCCAGCAGCTTAGGAGCGGGAGGGTACAATGAGCAGTTCTTC. This sequence encodes CASSLGAGGYNEQFF.

This clone came up once. The V and J genes are TRBV2 and TRBJ1-5; no clear D. V lost 4 bases to trimming and J lost 4 bases, with 11 bases between them. The CDR3 spans 14 residues. The germline V gene encodes CDR1 SNHLY and CDR2 FYNNEI. The CDR3: CASSAAGSNQPQHF. The DNA of the CDR3 is TGTGCCAGCAGTGCGGCAGGCTCAAATCAGCCCCAGCATTTT.

The chain couples TRBV4-3 to TRBJ2-7, with 8 bases matching TRBD1. V shed 0 bases, J shed 4 bases, and the junction held 2 bases outside the gene matches. This CDR3 is built from 14 residues. Germline V gene lookup returns CDR1 LGHNA and CDR2 YSLEER. The CDR3: CASSQDRQGYEQYF. Here the CDR3 DNA reads TGCGCCAGCAGCCAAGATAGACAGGGGTACGAGCAGTACTTC.